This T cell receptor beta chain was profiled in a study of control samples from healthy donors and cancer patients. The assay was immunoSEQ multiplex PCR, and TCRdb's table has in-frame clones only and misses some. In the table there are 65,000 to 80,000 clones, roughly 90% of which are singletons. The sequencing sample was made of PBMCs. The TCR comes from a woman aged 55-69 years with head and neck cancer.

CDR3 coding DNA: TGTGCCACCAGTGATTCCGGGACTAGCGGGAATGAGCAGTTCTTC. Protein sequence: CATSDSGTSGNEQFF. The V and J genes are TRBV24-1 and TRBJ2-1; 12 bases are a match to TRBD2. Germline V CDR1 and CDR2: KGHDR, SFDVKD. Trimming removed 2 bases from V and 7 bases from J; junction bases left unmatched: 2. This CDR3 has 15 residues.